The source of this T cell receptor (beta chain) is a study of blood T cells in healthy people across ages. Study summary: The capture of about one barcoded beta molecule per two T cells was achieved by template switching.

Germline CDR1 SGHTA, CDR2 FQGNSA. CDR3 size: 14 residues. Trimming cost V 1 base and J 9 bases; bases outside gene matches: 6. Donors gave roughly 10 milliliters of peripheral blood apiece. Through a sample-barcoded 5' primer and a J-beta primer mix, a second PCR was run for roughly 7 to 12 cycles. TCRdb used MiXCR to reprocess the 5' RACE reads, holding one entry per CDR3 protein. The sample includes 1.5 million to 2 million distinct CDR3 sequences, roughly 43% of them seen just once. The rearrangement links TRBV7-2 to TRBJ1-2, with TRBD1 matching over 9 bases. Material for sequencing was blood. The sequence was obtained from a human donor in good health. The CDR3 region is CASSLVRTGVSYTF. For the CDR3, the DNA is TGTGCCAGCAGCTTAGTTAGGACAGGGGTTAGCTACACCTTC.